The 31 T cell receptor beta chains below were found in one sample sequenced in a study of early T cells in non-severe SARS-CoV-2 infection. Each CDR3 protein is one row after TCRdb ran MiXCR on the 5' RACE reads. The repertoire has 55,000 to 75,000 distinct CDR3 sequences, approximately 13% of them found once; the top ten carry roughly 1.3%. The specimen was whole blood. These TCRs come from an adult who was a healthcare worker with PCR-confirmed SARS-CoV-2 infection or an uninfected control (not recorded which).

This clonotype was recorded many times. This rearrangement joins TRBV28 to TRBJ1-2, with 8 bases that match TRBD1. With V trimmed by 7 bases and J by 4 bases, 17 bases remained unmatched. The CDR3 runs to 17 residues. Per the germline V gene, CDR1 is MDHEN and CDR2 is SYDVKM. This CDR3 is CASTPQAGGGYVYGYTF. CDR3 coding DNA: TGTGCCAGCACCCCGCAGGCAGGGGGCGGCTATGTCTATGGCTACACCTTC.

At least ten counts were recorded for this clonotype. The gene calls are TRBV10-3 and TRBJ1-1, with D possibly TRBD1 on 5 matching bases. Trimming removed 4 bases at V and 4 bases at J, with 13 bases between. The CDR3 has 14 residues. Germline V gene lookup returns CDR1 ENHRY and CDR2 SYGVKD. The CDR3 sequence: CAISGGRRGTEAFF. The CDR3 DNA is TGTGCCATCAGTGGGGGCCGAAGGGGCACTGAAGCTTTCTTT.

J is TRBJ2-7 and V is TRBV20-1; D perhaps matches TRBD1 (6 bases). Trimming pared 6 bases from V and 0 bases from J, leaving 15 bases between. This CDR3 region has 14 residues. The germline CDR1 and CDR2 sequences are DFQATT and SNEGSKA (reference sequence). CDR3 protein: CSAPRSDSSYEQYF. Here the CDR3 DNA reads TGCAGTGCACCGAGGTCGGACAGCTCCTACGAGCAGTACTTC.

Many counts were recorded for this clonotype. This rearrangement joins TRBV5-1 to TRBJ2-1; 8 bases match TRBD1. The CDR3 runs to 15 residues. After removal of 4 bases from V and 8 bases from J, the junction contained 11 bases not matched to a gene. The germline CDR1 and CDR2 sequences are SGHRS and YFSETQ. CDR3 coding DNA: TGCGCCAGCAGCCTCCCGGGACAGGACAGCTATGAGCAGTTCTTC. Its protein product is CASSLPGQDSYEQFF.

This clonotype was counted at least ten times. As DNA, the CDR3 is TGTGCCAGCAGCCTCGGGGGACTAGCGTTCAATGAGCAGTTCTTC. It codes for CASSLGGLAFNEQFF. J is TRBJ2-1 and V is TRBV3-1; 10 nucleotides line up with TRBD2. With V trimmed by 4 bases and J by 6 bases, 6 bases remained unmatched. The CDR3 loop spans 15 amino acids. CDR1 is LGHDT, CDR2 YNNKEL, per germline (reference sequence).

This clonotype was seen ten or more times. The V and J genes are TRBV30 and TRBJ2-1; possibly TRBD2 for D (6 bases). The CDR3 is 12 residues long. The germline gives CDR1 GTSNPN, CDR2 SVGIG (reference sequence). The V end lost 3 bases, the J end lost 7 bases, and 10 bases lay between the germline ends. The CDR3 region is CAWSGGRNEQFF. CDR3 sequence (DNA): TGTGCCTGGAGCGGAGGGAGGAATGAGCAGTTCTTC. The full variable domain, its missing parts supplied by reference TRBV30 and TRBJ2-1, is SQTIHQWPATLVQPVGSPLSLECTVEGTSNPNLYWYRQAAGRGLQLLFYSVGIGQISSEVPQNLSASRPQDRQFILSSKKLLLSDSGFYLCAWSGGRNEQFFGPGTRLTVL.

The rearrangement uses TRBV29-1 and TRBJ1-1; no clear D gene. Per the germline V gene, CDR1 is SQVTM and CDR2 is ANQGSEA. CDR3 length: 11 residues. Deletions cut 4 bases from V and 6 bases from J, with 9 bases between. The CDR3 bases are TGCAGCGTTGCCCCAGCGGCTGAAGCTTTCTTT. Its translation is CSVAPAAEAFF. The variable domain in full, completed from reference TRBV29-1 and TRBJ1-1, reads SAVISQKPSRDICQRGTSLTIQCQVDSQVTMMFWYRQQPGQSLTLIATANQGSEATYESGFVIDKFPISRPNLTFSTLTVSNMSPEDSSIYLCSVAPAAEAFFGQGTRLTVV.

The chain is built from TRBV25-1 and TRBJ2-4; D gene unclear. Trimming pared 5 bases from V and 1 base from J, leaving 12 bases between. This CDR3 has 15 amino acids. The germline gives CDR1 MGHDK, CDR2 SYGVNS. CDR3 protein: CASSSLVGAKNIQYF. In nucleotides, the CDR3 is TGTGCCAGCAGTTCGCTAGTCGGGGCCAAAAACATTCAGTACTTC.

In this sample, this clonotype turned up many times. The gene calls are TRBV6-5 and TRBJ1-6; 8 bases map to TRBD1. The ends lost 0 bases at V and 0 bases at J; junction bases unmatched: 10. This CDR3 is 20 amino acids long. Germline assignment: CDR1 MNHEY and CDR2 SVGAGI. This chain's CDR3 is CASSYSPPDRESSYNSPLHF. The DNA of the CDR3 is TGTGCCAGCAGTTACTCGCCGCCGGACAGGGAAAGCTCCTATAATTCACCCCTCCACTTT.

This clonotype was found many times. The chain joins TRBV5-6 to TRBJ2-3; D unclear. The ends were cut back, 0 bases at V and 0 bases at J, with 8 bases in the middle. Germline V gene data show CDR1 as SGHDT and CDR2 as YYEEEE. The CDR3 totals 15 residues. For the CDR3, the DNA is TGTGCCAGCAGCTTGGGTCCAACTAGCACAGATACGCAGTATTTT. It translates to CASSLGPTSTDTQYF.

This clonotype was seen many times. The chain employs TRBV3-1 and TRBJ1-1; D not resolved. The germline gives CDR1 LGHDT, CDR2 YNNKEL (reference sequence). V lost 5 bases, J lost 6 bases, and 19 bases lay in between. This CDR3 is built from 15 residues. This chain's CDR3 is CASSSPWSGKPEAFF. The CDR3 DNA reads as TGTGCCAGCAGCTCACCGTGGTCGGGGAAACCTGAAGCTTTCTTT.

The chain carries TRBV29-1 and TRBJ2-3, with 8 bases identical to TRBD1. The germline gives CDR1 SQVTM, CDR2 ANQGSEA. Trimming cost V 7 bases and J 0 bases; bases outside gene matches: 6. There are 14 residues in the CDR3. The CDR3 protein is CSARGQGSTDTQYF. The CDR3 DNA reads TGCAGCGCCCGTGGACAGGGCAGCACAGATACGCAGTATTTT.

This clonotype was recorded at least ten times. The chain couples TRBV9 to TRBJ2-1, with 7 bases aligning to TRBD1. V trimming: 0 bases; J trimming: 7 bases; junction bases outside the gene matches: 10. Germline CDR1 is SGDLS and CDR2 is YYNGEE. This CDR3 has 16 amino acids. The CDR3 DNA reads as TGTGCCAGCAGCGTAGAAGGGGGCAATTTCATGAATGAGCAGTTCTTC. Its translation is CASSVEGGNFMNEQFF.

This clonotype was seen ten or more times. V usage is TRBV27 and J usage is TRBJ1-2; D is perhaps TRBD1 (6 bases). V was shortened by 4 bases and J by 5 bases, with 11 bases between the two germline ends. The CDR3 is 13 residues long. Germline V gives CDR1 MNHEY, CDR2 SMNVEV (reference sequence). CDR3 DNA: TGTGCCAGCAGTTCGACAGGACTATATGGCTACACCTTC. It encodes CASSSTGLYGYTF.

This clonotype was counted only a few times. A read error is possible here, since a much larger clone lies one base away. V usage is TRBV19 and J usage is TRBJ1-2; D not resolved. Germline lookup yields CDR1 LNHDA and CDR2 SQIVND (reference sequence). Trimming took 6 bases from V and 2 from J, leaving 13 bases between them. The CDR3 sequence is 14 residues long. CDR3 protein: CASSLLGGNYGYTF. The CDR3 nucleotides are TGTGCCAGTAGCCTTCTCGGTGGGAACTATGGCTACACCTTC.

In this sample, this clonotype turned up many times. The chain's CDR3 is CASSYAARNIQYF. For the CDR3, the DNA is TGTGCCAGCAGTTACGCGGCAAGGAACATTCAGTACTTC. This chain joins TRBV6-2 or TRBV6-3 and TRBJ2-4; D is undetermined. Germline assignment: CDR1 MNHEY and CDR2 SVGEGT. The CDR3 spans 13 residues. Trimming left V 2 bases short and J 7 bases short, with 9 bases between.

At least ten counts were recorded for this clonotype. V usage is TRBV12-3 or TRBV12-4 and J usage is TRBJ2-7, with 13 bases matching TRBD2. The V and J ends lost 1 base and 3 bases, in that order; junction bases with no gene match: 3. The CDR3 runs 16 residues. This CDR3 is CASSLGTSGGGYEQYF. The CDR3 DNA reads as TGTGCCAGCAGTTTAGGGACTAGCGGGGGAGGCTACGAGCAGTACTTC.

This clonotype was seen repeatedly, ten times or more. The chain links TRBV24-1 to TRBJ2-6; D remains unclear. The germline gives CDR1 KGHDR, CDR2 SFDVKD. This CDR3 is 13 amino acids long. V lost 7 bases, J lost 0 bases, and 3 bases lay in between. CDR3 residues: CATSNSGANVLTF. Here the CDR3 DNA reads TGTGCCACCAGCAACTCTGGGGCCAACGTCCTGACTTTC.

This clonotype was seen more than once but under ten times. The genes are TRBV19 and TRBJ2-7; TRBD1 agrees at 11 bases. Per the germline V gene, CDR1 is LNHDA and CDR2 is SQIVND (reference sequence). This CDR3 spans 13 amino acids. V was clipped by 7 bases and J by 3 bases; unmatched bases: 2. CDR3 amino acids: CASMGTGGYEQYF. The CDR3 nucleotides are TGTGCCAGTATGGGGACAGGGGGCTACGAGCAGTACTTC. The variable domain in full, completed from reference TRBV19 and TRBJ2-7, reads DGGITQSPKYLFRKEGQNVTLSCEQNLNHDAMYWYRQDPGQGLRLIYYSQIVNDFQKGDIAEGYSVSREKKESFPLTVTSAQKNPTAFYLCASMGTGGYEQYFGPGTRLTVT.

The V and J genes are TRBV28 and TRBJ2-7, with D possibly called TRBD1 or TRBD2 (5 bases each). The CDR3 extends over 14 amino acids. The germline V gene encodes CDR1 MDHEN and CDR2 SYDVKM. Trimming removed 6 bases at V and 2 bases at J, with 14 bases between. The chain's CDR3 is CASSTGTQTYEQYF. CDR3 coding DNA: TGTGCCAGCAGCACCGGGACCCAGACCTACGAGCAGTACTTC.

This clonotype was seen ten or more times. In DNA, the CDR3 is TGTGCCAGCAGTCCCGGGACGTATAGCAATCAGCCCCAGCATTTT. Its translation: CASSPGTYSNQPQHF. The chain couples TRBV6-1 to TRBJ1-5, with D possibly TRBD1 on 5 matching bases. Trimming cost V 5 bases and J 0 bases, with 11 bases left between them. Germline CDR1 reads MNHNS; CDR2 reads SASEGT. The CDR3 extends over 15 amino acids.

In the case of this clonotype: This clone may be a read error of a much larger clone one base away. This chain joins TRBV29-1 and TRBJ2-7, with 9 bases aligning to TRBD1. Germline-derived CDR1 and CDR2 are SQVTM and ANQGSEA. CDR3 length: 14 amino acids. The CDR3 DNA is TGCCGCGTTGTCGACAGGGGGAGCTCCTACGAGCAGTACTTC. Translating gives CRVVDRGSSYEQYF.

Only a few counts were recorded for this clonotype. V and J are TRBV29-1 and TRBJ1-2, with 8 positions matching TRBD1. Germline V lookup: CDR1 SQVTM, CDR2 ANQGSEA. The ends lost 3 bases at V and 8 bases at J; junction bases unmatched: 8. The CDR3 is made up of 13 amino acids. Here the CDR3 DNA reads TGCAGCGTTGAGGTGGGACAGGCCAGGGGCTACACCTTC. It specifies CSVEVGQARGYTF.

This clonotype was recorded many times. The J gene is TRBJ2-3, the V gene TRBV12-3 or TRBV12-4; 9 bases are shared with TRBD1. Losses at the gene ends were 6 bases for V and 4 bases for J; bases not matched to a gene: 5. The CDR3 runs 14 residues. The CDR3 protein is CASRRDRAADTQYF. In DNA, the CDR3 is TGTGCCAGCAGACGGGACAGGGCAGCAGATACGCAGTATTTT.

This clonotype was detected many times. For the CDR3, the DNA is TGTGCCAGCAGTATAAGACTGGACAATGAGCAGTTCTTC. It translates to CASSIRLDNEQFF. The gene calls are TRBV28 and TRBJ2-1; no firm D call. In germline, CDR1 is MDHEN, CDR2 SYDVKM. With 5 bases removed from V and 5 bases from J, the gap between germline ends came to 10 bases. CDR3 length: 13 residues.

This clonotype was observed at least ten times. The rearrangement uses TRBV27 and TRBJ1-1, with no clear D. The germline V gene has CDR1 MNHEY and CDR2 SMNVEV (reference sequence). CDR3 length equals 15 residues. Trimming removed 2 bases from V and 0 bases from J, with 10 bases in between. For the CDR3, the DNA is TGTGCCAGCAGTTTAACCCCAGCGGTGAACACTGAAGCTTTCTTT. This sequence encodes CASSLTPAVNTEAFF.

This chain links TRBV7-2 with TRBJ2-5; D may be TRBD2 (6 bases). The germline V gene has CDR1 SGHTA and CDR2 FQGNSA. The V gene lost 10 bases and the J gene lost 9 bases, with 21 bases spanning the gap. This CDR3 is 13 amino acids long. The CDR3 reads CANEDYFERAQYF. The CDR3, as DNA: TGTGCCAACGAGGACTACTTCGAGAGGGCCCAGTACTTC.

This clonotype was detected ten times or more. This chain uses TRBV20-1 with TRBJ2-5; tentative D call: TRBD1 (5 bases). The CDR3 is 13 amino acids. The V gene lost 5 bases and the J gene lost 0 bases, with 10 bases spanning the gap. Germline loops: CDR1 DFQATT, CDR2 SNEGSKA (reference sequence). CDR3 coding DNA: TGCAGTGCTCCGGACACTAACCAAGAGACCCAGTACTTC. Translating gives CSAPDTNQETQYF.

This clonotype was counted at least ten times. This rearrangement joins TRBV9 to TRBJ2-2, with D possibly being TRBD2 (5 bases). Per the germline V gene, CDR1 is SGDLS and CDR2 is YYNGEE. CDR3 length equals 15 residues. V dropped 0 bases and J dropped 5 bases, with 11 bases sitting between them. This CDR3 is CASSVDARGTGELFF. CDR3 nucleotides: TGTGCCAGCAGCGTAGACGCCAGAGGGACCGGGGAGCTGTTTTTT.

The rearrangement links TRBV25-1 to TRBJ2-3; tentative D call: TRBD2 (6 bases). CDR1 is MGHDK and CDR2 is SYGVNS in the germline V gene. There are 13 residues in the CDR3. Trimming pared 4 bases from V and 4 bases from J, leaving 9 bases between. CDR3 protein: CASSATRSDTQYF. In nucleotides, the CDR3 is TGTGCCAGCAGTGCGACTAGATCAGATACGCAGTATTTT.

The table lists this clonotype with a few counts. V and J are TRBV9 and TRBJ2-1, with D possibly called TRBD1 or TRBD2 (6 bases each). Germline CDR1 and CDR2: SGDLS and YYNGEE. The CDR3 has 17 amino acids. The V and J ends lost 0 bases and 8 bases respectively, with 21 bases between them. The CDR3 is CASSVEFSGAVNHEQFF. DNA of the CDR3: TGTGCCAGCAGCGTAGAATTCTCGGGGGCGGTCAACCATGAGCAGTTCTTC.